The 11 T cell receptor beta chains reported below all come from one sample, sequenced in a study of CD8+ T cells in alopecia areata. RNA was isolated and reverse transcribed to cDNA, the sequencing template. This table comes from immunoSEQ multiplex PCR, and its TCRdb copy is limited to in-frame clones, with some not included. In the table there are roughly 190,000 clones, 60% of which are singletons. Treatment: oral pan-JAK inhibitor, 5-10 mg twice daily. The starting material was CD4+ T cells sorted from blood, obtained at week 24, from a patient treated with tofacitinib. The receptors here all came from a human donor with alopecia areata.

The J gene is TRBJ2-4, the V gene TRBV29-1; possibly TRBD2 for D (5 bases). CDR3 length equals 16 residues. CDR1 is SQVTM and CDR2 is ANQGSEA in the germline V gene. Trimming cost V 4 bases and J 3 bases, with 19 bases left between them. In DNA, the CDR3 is TGCAGCGTTGGGTCGGGGAATGGGATCGGCAAAAACATTCAGTACTTC. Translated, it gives CSVGSGNGIGKNIQYF.

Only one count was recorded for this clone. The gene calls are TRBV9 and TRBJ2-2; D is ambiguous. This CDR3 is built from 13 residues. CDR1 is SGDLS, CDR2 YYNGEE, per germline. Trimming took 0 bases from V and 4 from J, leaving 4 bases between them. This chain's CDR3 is CASSVDITGELFF. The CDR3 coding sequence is TGTGCCAGCAGCGTAGATATCACCGGGGAGCTGTTTTTT.

CDR3 region: CAWSRGGQGNQPQHF. CDR3 DNA sequence: TGTGCCTGGAGTCGAGGGGGACAGGGCAATCAGCCCCAGCATTTT. This chain uses TRBV30 with TRBJ1-5; TRBD1 agrees at 8 bases. V trimming: 2 bases; J trimming: 2 bases; junction bases outside the gene matches: 5. The CDR3 covers 15 residues. Germline V gene sequence: CDR1 GTSNPN, CDR2 SVGIG (reference sequence).

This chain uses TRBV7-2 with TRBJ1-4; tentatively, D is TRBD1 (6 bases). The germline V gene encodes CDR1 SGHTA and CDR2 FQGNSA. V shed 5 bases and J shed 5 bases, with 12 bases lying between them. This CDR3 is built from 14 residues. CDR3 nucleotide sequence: TGTGCCAGCAGCAAACAGGGAGCGAATGAAAAACTGTTTTTT. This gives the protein CASSKQGANEKLFF.

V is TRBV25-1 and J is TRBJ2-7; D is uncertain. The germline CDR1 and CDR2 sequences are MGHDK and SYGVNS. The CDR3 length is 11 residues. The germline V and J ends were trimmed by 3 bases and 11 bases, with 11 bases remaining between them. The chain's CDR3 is CASSDVGLEYF. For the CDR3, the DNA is TGTGCCAGCAGTGATGTGGGTTTGGAGTACTTC.

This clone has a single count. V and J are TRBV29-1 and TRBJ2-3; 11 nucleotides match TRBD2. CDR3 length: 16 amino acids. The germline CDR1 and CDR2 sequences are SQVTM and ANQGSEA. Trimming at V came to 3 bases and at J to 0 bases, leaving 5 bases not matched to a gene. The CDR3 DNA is TGCAGCGTTGACCAACTAGCGGGGGATAGCACAGATACGCAGTATTTT. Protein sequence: CSVDQLAGDSTDTQYF.

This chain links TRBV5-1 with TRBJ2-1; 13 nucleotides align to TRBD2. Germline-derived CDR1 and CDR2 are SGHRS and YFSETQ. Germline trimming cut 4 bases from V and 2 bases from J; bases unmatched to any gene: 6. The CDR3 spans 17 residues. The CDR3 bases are TGCGCCAGCAGCGCTGCCGGGACTAGCGGGGCCTACAATGAGCAGTTCTTC. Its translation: CASSAAGTSGAYNEQFF. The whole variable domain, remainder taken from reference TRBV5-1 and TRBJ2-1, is KAGVTQTPRYLIKTRGQQVTLSCSPISGHRSVSWYQQTPGQGLQFLFEYFSETQRNKGNFPGRFSGRQFSNSRSEMNVSTLELGDSALYLCASSAAGTSGAYNEQFFGPGTRLTVL.

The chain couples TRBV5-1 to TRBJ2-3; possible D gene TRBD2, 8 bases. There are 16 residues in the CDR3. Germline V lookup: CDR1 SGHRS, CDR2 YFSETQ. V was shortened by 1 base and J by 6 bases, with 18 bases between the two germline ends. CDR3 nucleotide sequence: TGCGCCAGCAGCTTGTTGGCGGGGGGACAGCACGATACGCAGTATTTT. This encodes CASSLLAGGQHDTQYF.

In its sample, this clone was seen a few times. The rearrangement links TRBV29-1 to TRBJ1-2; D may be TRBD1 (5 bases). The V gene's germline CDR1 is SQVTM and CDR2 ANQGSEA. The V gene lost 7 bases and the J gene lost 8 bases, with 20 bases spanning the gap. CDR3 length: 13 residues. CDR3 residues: CSAPGTGLDGYTF. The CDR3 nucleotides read TGCAGCGCCCCCGGGACCGGACTGGACGGCTACACCTTC.

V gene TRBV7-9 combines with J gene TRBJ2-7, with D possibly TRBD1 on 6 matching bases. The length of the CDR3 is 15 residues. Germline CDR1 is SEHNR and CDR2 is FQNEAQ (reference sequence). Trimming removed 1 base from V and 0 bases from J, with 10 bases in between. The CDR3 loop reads CASSLGAGVSYEQYF. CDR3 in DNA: TGTGCCAGCAGCTTAGGCGCAGGGGTCTCCTACGAGCAGTACTTC.

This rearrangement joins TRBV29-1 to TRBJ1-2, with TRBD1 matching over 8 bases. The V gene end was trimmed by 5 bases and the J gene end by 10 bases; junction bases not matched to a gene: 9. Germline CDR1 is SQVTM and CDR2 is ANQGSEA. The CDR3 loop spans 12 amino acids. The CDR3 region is CSVRILRGLYTF. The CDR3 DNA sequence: TGCAGCGTTCGCATACTCAGGGGGCTCTACACCTTC.